These 14 T cell receptor beta chains were all obtained from the same sample, sequenced in a study of yellow fever vaccine responses in identical twins. TCRdb analysed the RT-PCR reads with MiXCR anew, one entry per CDR3 protein. The sample has about 9,000 distinct CDR3 sequences, 65% to 85% seen once; the top ten hold about 2%. The sample here was T cells from blood (PBMCs), unsorted or a sorted subset (not recorded which), taken before or after yellow fever vaccination (not recorded which). These TCRs come from a woman between 18 and 29 years old who received the yellow fever vaccine.

This chain connects TRBV2 to TRBJ1-1, with D possibly matching TRBD1 (5 bases). V dropped 3 bases and J dropped 11 bases, with 22 bases sitting between them. The CDR3 runs to 15 residues. Germline lookup yields CDR1 SNHLY and CDR2 FYNNEI. The CDR3 sequence is CASSDGTVAPSWAFF. The CDR3 bases are TGTGCCAGCAGTGACGGGACGGTTGCACCCTCATGGGCTTTCTTT.

This sequence joins TRBV5-1 and TRBJ2-5, with 7 bases lining up with TRBD2. V lost 0 bases and J lost 5; bases outside the gene matches: 7. Germline V CDR1 and CDR2: SGHRS, YFSETQ. The CDR3 has 15 residues. CDR3 bases: TGCGCCAGCAGCTTGGATACGGGGAGGGCGGAGACCCAGTACTTC. This encodes CASSLDTGRAETQYF. The full variable domain, rest sourced from reference TRBV5-1 and TRBJ2-5, is KAGVTQTPRYLIKTRGQQVTLSCSPISGHRSVSWYQQTPGQGLQFLFEYFSETQRNKGNFPGRFSGRQFSNSRSEMNVSTLELGDSALYLCASSLDTGRAETQYFGPGTRLLVL.

This chain uses TRBV10-3 with TRBJ2-1; 10 nucleotides agree with TRBD2. Per the germline V gene, CDR1 is ENHRY and CDR2 is SYGVKD. Trimming cost V 4 bases and J 10 bases; bases outside gene matches: 7. This CDR3 contains 14 residues. The CDR3 region is CAISVGSGGPEQFF. The CDR3 bases are TGTGCCATCAGTGTGGGTAGCGGGGGGCCAGAGCAGTTCTTC.

This chain connects TRBV7-6 to TRBJ2-1; unclear D gene. Trimming removed 3 bases from V and 3 bases from J, with 3 bases in between. Germline CDR1 is SGHVS and CDR2 is FNYEAQ. This CDR3 spans 12 amino acids. CDR3 in amino acids: CASSFSYNEQFF. CDR3 sequence (DNA): TGTGCCAGCAGCTTTAGCTACAATGAGCAGTTCTTC. Full variable domain (remainder filled in from reference TRBV7-6 and TRBJ2-1): GAGVSQSPRYKVTKRGQDVALRCDPISGHVSLYWYRQALGQGPEFLTYFNYEAQQDKSGLPNDRFSAERPEGSISTLTIQRTEQRDSAMYRCASSFSYNEQFFGPGTRLTVL.

CDR3 residues: CASSTTEQFF. The CDR3 DNA reads as TGTGCCAGCAGTACCACTGAGCAGTTCTTC. The chain joins TRBV2 to TRBJ2-1; D remains ambiguous. This CDR3 has 10 amino acids. Trimming cost V 5 bases and J 9 bases, with 5 bases left between them. Germline CDR1 is SNHLY and CDR2 is FYNNEI.

The V gene is TRBV2, the J gene TRBJ1-1; no definite D call. Per the germline V gene, CDR1 is SNHLY and CDR2 is FYNNEI. Trimming left V 4 bases short and J 1 base short, with 7 bases between. The CDR3 has 13 residues. The CDR3 reads CASSAYTNTEAFF. CDR3 bases: TGTGCCAGCAGTGCTTACACGAACACTGAAGCTTTCTTT.

The V gene is TRBV10-3, the J gene TRBJ2-1; no clear D. Trimming took off 4 bases at V and 4 bases at J, with 17 bases between the two ends. The CDR3 is made up of 16 amino acids. Germline assignment: CDR1 ENHRY and CDR2 SYGVKD. CDR3 sequence: CAISARGSPLYNEQFF. The CDR3 DNA follows: TGTGCCATCAGTGCGCGCGGCTCACCCTTATACAATGAGCAGTTCTTC.

This clonotype was seen more than once but under ten times. The V call is TRBV2, the J call TRBJ2-1; D is possibly TRBD1 (6 bases). CDR3 length: 15 residues. The germline CDR1 and CDR2 sequences are SNHLY and FYNNEI. With 7 bases removed from V and 6 bases from J, the gap between germline ends came to 19 bases. DNA of the CDR3: TGTGCCAGCACCCCCCAGACAGGTAACACCAATGAGCAGTTCTTC. Its translation: CASTPQTGNTNEQFF.

CDR3 coding DNA: TGTGCCAGCAGGAGTAGGGTAGAGACCCAGTACTTC. Translated, it gives CASRSRVETQYF. The V gene is TRBV6-1, the J gene TRBJ2-5; D not certain. This CDR3 has 12 amino acids. The V end lost 6 bases, the J end lost 4 bases, and 9 bases lay between the germline ends. Per germline, CDR1 MNHNS and CDR2 SASEGT.

CDR3 coding DNA: TGCGCCAGCAGCCCCGTGGGGACAGGGGGCACAGATACGCAGTATTTT. Protein product: CASSPVGTGGTDTQYF. This sequence joins TRBV5-1 and TRBJ2-3, with TRBD1 identical over 10 bases. The CDR3 loop spans 16 amino acids. After removal of 4 bases from V and 1 base from J, the junction contained 6 bases not matched to a gene. Germline V lookup: CDR1 SGHRS, CDR2 YFSETQ. The full variable domain, rest sourced from reference TRBV5-1 and TRBJ2-3, is KAGVTQTPRYLIKTRGQQVTLSCSPISGHRSVSWYQQTPGQGLQFLFEYFSETQRNKGNFPGRFSGRQFSNSRSEMNVSTLELGDSALYLCASSPVGTGGTDTQYFGPGTRLTVL.

The chain couples TRBV29-1 to TRBJ2-3; the D gene is possibly TRBD2 (6 bases). Trimming removed 8 bases from V and 11 bases from J, with 17 bases in between. Germline lookup yields CDR1 SQVTM and CDR2 ANQGSEA. This CDR3 has 11 amino acids. CDR3 nucleotides: TGCAGCCTAACCTCCGGGACTCGGCAGTATTTT. Residues: CSLTSGTRQYF.

The V and J genes are TRBV6-1 and TRBJ1-1, with a weak D call TRBD1 (6 bases). V was clipped by 8 bases and J by 0 bases, with 10 bases between them. The V gene's germline CDR1 is MNHNS and CDR2 SASEGT. The CDR3 extends over 13 amino acids. CDR3 loop: CASLDSMNTEAFF. The CDR3 DNA sequence: TGTGCCAGCTTGGACAGTATGAACACTGAAGCTTTCTTT.

The gene calls are TRBV11-2 and TRBJ1-5; 7 nucleotides align to TRBD1. Germline V gives CDR1 SGHAT, CDR2 FQNNGV. Losses at the gene ends were 4 bases for V and 4 bases for J; bases not matched to a gene: 4. This CDR3 is built from 14 residues. CDR3 DNA: TGTGCCAGCAGCTCGGGACAGCCTAATCAGCCCCAGCATTTT. Amino acid sequence: CASSSGQPNQPQHF.

The V call is TRBV11-1, the J call TRBJ2-2; D is unclear. The CDR3 contains 14 residues. Germline values: CDR1 SGHAT, CDR2 FQDESV (reference sequence). Trimming stripped 5 bases from V and 3 bases from J, with 10 bases between. The CDR3 region is CASSPPTYTGELFF. The CDR3 nucleotides are TGTGCCAGCAGCCCGCCCACTTACACCGGGGAGCTGTTTTTT.